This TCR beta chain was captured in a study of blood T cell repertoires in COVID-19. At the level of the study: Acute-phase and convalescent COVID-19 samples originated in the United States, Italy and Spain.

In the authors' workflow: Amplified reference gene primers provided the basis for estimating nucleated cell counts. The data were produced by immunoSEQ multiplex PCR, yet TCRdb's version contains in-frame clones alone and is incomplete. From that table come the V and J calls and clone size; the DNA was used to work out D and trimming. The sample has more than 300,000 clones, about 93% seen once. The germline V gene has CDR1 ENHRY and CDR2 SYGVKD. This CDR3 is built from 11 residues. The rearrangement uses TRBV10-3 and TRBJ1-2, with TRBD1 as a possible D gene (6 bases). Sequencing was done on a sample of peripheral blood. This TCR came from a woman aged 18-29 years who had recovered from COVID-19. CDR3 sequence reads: CASGQGYGYTF. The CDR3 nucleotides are TGTGCTTCCGGTCAGGGGTATGGCTACACCTTC.